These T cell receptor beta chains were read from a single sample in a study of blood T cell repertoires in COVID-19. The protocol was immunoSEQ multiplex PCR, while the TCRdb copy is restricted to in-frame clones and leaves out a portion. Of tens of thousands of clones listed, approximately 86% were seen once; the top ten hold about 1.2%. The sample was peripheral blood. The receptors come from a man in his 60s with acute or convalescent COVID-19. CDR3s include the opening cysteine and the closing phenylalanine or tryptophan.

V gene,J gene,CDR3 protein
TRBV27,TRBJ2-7,CASSLVWTGMYEQYF
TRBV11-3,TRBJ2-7,CASSISGTSIYEQYF
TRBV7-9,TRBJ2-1,CASRVLSGQEFF
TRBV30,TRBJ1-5,CAWSVGSGGNQPQHF
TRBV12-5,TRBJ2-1,CASGLVSGEQFF
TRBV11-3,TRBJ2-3,CASSSGHLGSTDTQYF
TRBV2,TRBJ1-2,CASSASTGNYGYTF
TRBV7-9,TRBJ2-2,CASSLETLVAGELFF
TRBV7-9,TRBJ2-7,CASNQGFHEQYF
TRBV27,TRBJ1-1,CASSPYLNTEAFF
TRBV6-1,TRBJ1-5,CASSARTGVSYQPQHF
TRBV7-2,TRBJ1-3,CASSLAPYRGRGNTIYF
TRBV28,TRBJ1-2,CASSLPQEFGYTF
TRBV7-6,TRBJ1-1,CASSPTPDRVGTTEAFF
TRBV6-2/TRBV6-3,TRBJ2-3,CASSYLRGDTDTQYF
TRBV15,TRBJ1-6,CATSRGLGTGISSYNSPLHF
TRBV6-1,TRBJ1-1,CASSEGTGLGEAFF
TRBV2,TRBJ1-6,CASRGQGSPLHF
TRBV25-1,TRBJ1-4,CASSASQGGVANEKLFF
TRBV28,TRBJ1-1,CASSSTGLNTEAFF